These T cell receptor beta chains were read from a single sample in a study of shared clonotypes between healthy human individuals. Assay: immunoSEQ multiplex PCR; the TCRdb copy retains only in-frame clones and omits some. This sample has a few million clones, with about 92% found just once. What was sequenced was naive CD4+ T cells sorted from blood. These receptors came from a man younger than 35 in good health. Both conserved end residues are part of each CDR3. Fields, in order: J gene, V gene, CDR3 length, D gene, CDR3 DNA, CDR3 protein. The D gene is left open where the match is weak.

TRBJ1-2	TRBV6-1	13	.	TGTGCCAGCACAATCCAGGGAGTGGATGGCTACACCTTC	CASTIQGVDGYTF
TRBJ2-3	TRBV11-2	14	.	TGTGCCAGCAGCCAAAGAGGCATCACAGATACGCAGTATTTT	CASSQRGITDTQYF
TRBJ2-4	TRBV7-9	16	.	TGTGCCAGCAGCCCACCGGACAGTCTAGCCAAAAACATTCAGTACTTC	CASSPPDSLAKNIQYF
TRBJ2-4	TRBV10-3	14	.	TGTGCCATCAGTGCGTGGGCATCCGCCGGCATTCAGTACTTC	CAISAWASAGIQYF
TRBJ2-7	TRBV27	15	TRBD2	TGTGCCAGCAGTTCACAGCGGGGGGGCCGGAACGAGCAGTACTTC	CASSSQRGGRNEQYF
TRBJ2-5	TRBV30	13	.	TGTGCCTGGAACGGACAGTGGGGAGAGACCCAGTACTTC	CAWNGQWGETQYF
TRBJ2-7	TRBV5-4	13	.	TGTGCCAGCAGCAGCTTCCTCAGCTACGAGCAGTACTTC	CASSSFLSYEQYF
TRBJ1-4	TRBV19	14	.	TGTGCCAGTAGGCCGTTTAACAGGGATGAAAAACTGTTTTTT	CASRPFNRDEKLFF
TRBJ2-5	TRBV9	15	.	TGTGCCAGCAGCGTAGCTGTGCGGGGTGGGGAGACCCAGTACTTC	CASSVAVRGGETQYF
TRBJ1-2	TRBV6-1	14	TRBD1	TGTGCCAGCAGCCAGACAGGGACTAACTATGGCTACACCTTC	CASSQTGTNYGYTF